Each of the 32 T cell receptor beta chains below was sequenced from the same sample in a study of cytomegalovirus exposure and HLA in healthy donors. The primer mix had 60 Vbeta and 13 Jbeta primers. Repertoires were generated with immunoSEQ multiplex PCR, while TCRdb's copy carries only in-frame clones and drops some. The sample carries 100,000 to 150,000 clones, 81% recorded once. The material sequenced was PBMCs. These receptors all stem from a man between 18 and 35 years old in good health and CMV-seronegative.

The chain recombines TRBV6-5 with TRBJ1-2; tentative D call: TRBD1 (5 bases). Trimming took 2 bases from V and 8 from J, leaving 15 bases between them. CDR3 length equals 14 residues. CDR1 and CDR2 from the germline V gene are MNHEY and SVGAGI. The CDR3 DNA is TGTGCCAGCAGTTACAGTGTCACCGGGGGGGGCTACACCTTC. Protein sequence: CASSYSVTGGGYTF.

This chain links TRBV19 with TRBJ1-2, with D perhaps TRBD1 (6 bases). CDR1 LNHDA and CDR2 SQIVND come from the germline V gene (reference sequence). V was trimmed by 1 base and J by 0 bases, leaving 9 bases between them. CDR3 length: 15 residues. CDR3 DNA: TGTGCCAGTAGTATAGGGCCAGGGGCTAACTATGGCTACACCTTC. Encoded protein: CASSIGPGANYGYTF.

The chain is built from TRBV11-1 and TRBJ2-5; tentative D call: TRBD1 (5 bases). The germline V gene has CDR1 SGHAT and CDR2 FQDESV (reference sequence). The V end was cut by 6 bases, the J end by 4 bases, with 12 bases between. The CDR3 is 13 amino acids. The CDR3 DNA is TGTGCCAGCAGGTCCAATAGGGGAGAGACCCAGTACTTC. Protein product: CASRSNRGETQYF.

The chain uses TRBV4-1 and TRBJ2-1; 8 bases map to TRBD1. V lost 3 bases to trimming and J lost 6 bases; unmatched junction nucleotides: 10. The CDR3 runs to 16 residues. The V gene's germline CDR1 is MGHRA and CDR2 YSYEKL. The DNA of the CDR3 is TGCGCCAGCAGCCATCCCGGACAGGGACGAGGCAATGAGCAGTTCTTC. Protein product: CASSHPGQGRGNEQFF.

V and J are TRBV10-1 and TRBJ1-4; D possibly corresponds to TRBD1 (6 bases). The CDR3 has 12 amino acids. From germline, CDR1 is WNHNN and CDR2 SYGVQD (reference sequence). V lost 5 bases, J lost 8 bases, and 9 bases lay in between. CDR3: CASSRGGEKLFF. The CDR3 DNA reads as TGCGCCAGCAGTAGGGGGGGGGAAAAACTGTTTTTT.

The chain joins TRBV27 to TRBJ1-2; perhaps TRBD1 as D (6 bases). The V gene's germline CDR1 is MNHEY and CDR2 SMNVEV (reference sequence). Trimming cost V 6 bases and J 8 bases, with 13 bases left between them. This CDR3 spans 12 amino acids. The CDR3 reads CASSKTGGGYTF. CDR3 DNA sequence: TGTGCCAGCAGCAAGACAGGCGGAGGCTACACCTTC.

The CDR3 DNA reads as TGTGCCAGCAGTTACGGGACTAGGCCCTACGAGCAGTACTTC. It encodes CASSYGTRPYEQYF. This chain uses TRBV6-5 with TRBJ2-7; TRBD2 aligns across 8 bases. The length of the CDR3 is 14 residues. Germline CDR1 reads MNHEY; CDR2 reads SVGAGI. Losses at the gene ends were 2 bases for V and 2 bases for J; bases not matched to a gene: 2.

The chain uses TRBV19 and TRBJ1-3, with D possibly TRBD1 on 5 matching bases. Looked up from germline, CDR1 is LNHDA and CDR2 is SQIVND (reference sequence). The CDR3 is 15 amino acids. The V and J ends lost 3 bases and 0 bases respectively, with 9 bases between them. CDR3 amino acids: CASSIGTHSGNTIYF. DNA for the CDR3: TGTGCCAGTAGTATTGGGACTCACTCTGGAAACACCATATATTTT.

This clone has more than one count but fewer than ten. This chain uses TRBV4-3 with TRBJ1-6; 9 bases agree with TRBD1. J lost 7 bases, V lost 3 bases, and 1 base had no gene match. Germline V gene data show CDR1 as LGHNA and CDR2 as YSLEER. The CDR3 is made up of 14 amino acids. The CDR3 DNA sequence: TGCGCCAGCAGCCAGGACAGGGGAAATTCACCCCTCCACTTT. Residues: CASSQDRGNSPLHF.

The J gene is TRBJ1-2, the V gene TRBV6-5; D gene unclear. Germline CDR1 MNHEY, CDR2 SVGAGI. The germline V and J ends were trimmed by 7 bases and 2 bases, with 11 bases remaining between them. The CDR3 sequence is 13 residues long. The DNA for the CDR3 is TGTGCCAGCATATCCCACGGGAACTATGGCTACACCTTC. It translates to CASISHGNYGYTF.

CDR3 loop: CASSSRQGVASGANVLTF. As DNA, the CDR3 is TGTGCCAGCAGCTCCCGACAGGGAGTGGCCTCTGGGGCCAACGTCCTGACTTTC. The gene calls are TRBV13 and TRBJ2-6; 7 nucleotides match TRBD1. CDR3 length: 18 amino acids. The trim removed 4 bases at V and 0 bases at J, leaving 9 bases unmatched. Germline CDR1 is PRHDT and CDR2 is FYEKMQ (reference sequence).

This clone was observed a single time. This rearrangement joins TRBV5-1 to TRBJ1-2; TRBD1 aligns across 8 bases. Looked up from germline, CDR1 is SGHRS and CDR2 is YFSETQ. CDR3 length: 14 amino acids. With V trimmed by 3 bases and J by 9 bases, 10 bases remained unmatched. In nucleotides, the CDR3 is TGCGCCAGCAGCTCCTCCAGGGGGCTCCTTAGCTACACCTTC. Its translation is CASSSSRGLLSYTF.

This sequence joins TRBV11-2 and TRBJ2-7; no definite D call. This CDR3 is 14 amino acids long. Germline V lookup: CDR1 SGHAT, CDR2 FQNNGV. With 1 base removed from V and 3 bases from J, the gap between germline ends came to 10 bases. CDR3 sequence reads: CASSLGARDYEQYF. The CDR3 DNA sequence: TGTGCCAGCAGCTTAGGGGCCAGAGACTACGAGCAGTACTTC.

This clone was seen once. The chain joins TRBV5-1 to TRBJ1-4; D is ambiguous. The germline CDR1 and CDR2 sequences are SGHRS and YFSETQ. This CDR3 region has 14 residues. The V and J ends lost 4 bases and 0 bases respectively, with 7 bases between them. CDR3: CASSHGSTNEKLFF. CDR3 in DNA: TGCGCCAGCAGCCACGGGTCAACTAATGAAAAACTGTTTTTT.

V gene TRBV6-1 combines with J gene TRBJ1-1; D is possibly TRBD1 (5 bases). This CDR3 contains 11 residues. The V end lost 3 bases, the J end lost 8 bases, and 7 bases lay between the germline ends. Germline V CDR1 and CDR2: MNHNS, SASEGT. The CDR3 DNA reads as TGTGCCAGCAGTGAGTGGACAGAAGCTTTCTTT. Translation gives CASSEWTEAFF.

V usage is TRBV11-2 and J usage is TRBJ2-5, with D possibly matching TRBD1 (6 bases). V lost 5 bases and J 5 bases, leaving 15 bases between the germline ends. CDR3 length: 14 amino acids. CDR1 SGHAT and CDR2 FQNNGV come from the germline V gene. The CDR3 spells CASSPQRGWETQYF. The CDR3 DNA reads as TGTGCCAGCAGCCCTCAGAGGGGGTGGGAGACCCAGTACTTC.

The chain joins TRBV5-1 to TRBJ1-2; TRBD1 is a possible D gene (5 bases). This CDR3 comprises 14 residues. Trimming pared 1 base from V and 5 bases from J, leaving 12 bases between. Germline V gene data show CDR1 as SGHRS and CDR2 as YFSETQ. CDR3 DNA: TGCGCCAGCAGCTTGAGCGGGGGACGGTATGGCTACACCTTC. It is translated as CASSLSGGRYGYTF.

The chain couples TRBV7-6 to TRBJ2-3; 7 bases align to TRBD2. V shed 0 bases, J shed 0 bases, and the junction held 6 bases outside the gene matches. The length of the CDR3 is 17 residues. Per the germline V gene, CDR1 is SGHVS and CDR2 is FNYEAQ. The CDR3 sequence: CASSLAVGGSSTDTQYF. The CDR3 nucleotides are TGTGCCAGCAGCTTAGCGGTGGGGGGGTCGAGCACAGATACGCAGTATTTT. The variable domain in full, completed from reference TRBV7-6 and TRBJ2-3, reads GAGVSQSPRYKVTKRGQDVALRCDPISGHVSLYWYRQALGQGPEFLTYFNYEAQQDKSGLPNDRFSAERPEGSISTLTIQRTEQRDSAMYRCASSLAVGGSSTDTQYFGPGTRLTVL.

The genes are TRBV7-8 and TRBJ1-4; a possible D gene is TRBD1 (5 bases). CDR1 SGHVS and CDR2 FQNEAQ come from the germline V gene. This CDR3 contains 16 residues. V lost 2 bases and J lost 4, with 14 bases in between. CDR3 in DNA: TGTGCCAGCAGCTTATTAGGGGATAAGGTTAATGAAAAACTGTTTTTT. Protein sequence: CASSLLGDKVNEKLFF. Using reference TRBV7-8 and TRBJ1-4 for the parts outside the CDR3, the full variable domain is GAGVSQSPRYKVAKRGQDVALRCDPISGHVSLFWYQQALGQGPEFLTYFQNEAQLDKSGLPSDRFFAERPEGSVSTLKIQRTQQEDSAVYLCASSLLGDKVNEKLFFGSGTQLSVL.

This clone appeared a few times. The V call is TRBV5-1, the J call TRBJ2-7, with TRBD1 matching 7 bases. The CDR3 has 14 amino acids. V was pared by 1 base and J by 6 bases, with 7 bases of the junction left unmatched. Germline assignment: CDR1 SGHRS and CDR2 YFSETQ. The CDR3 DNA reads as TGCGCCAGCAGCTTGTCGACAGGGACCGGCGAGCAGTACTTC. The encoded protein is CASSLSTGTGEQYF.

The genes are TRBV14 and TRBJ1-5; unclear D gene. Germline V gene sequence: CDR1 SGHDN, CDR2 FVKESK. With 5 bases removed from V and 2 bases from J, the gap between germline ends came to 7 bases. This CDR3 has 13 amino acids. The CDR3, as DNA: TGTGCCAGCAGCGCGACTGGCAATCAGCCCCAGCATTTT. Its protein is CASSATGNQPQHF.

The gene calls are TRBV5-1 and TRBJ2-7, with D hard to call. Trimming left V 3 bases short and J 3 bases short, with 13 bases between. The germline gives CDR1 SGHRS, CDR2 YFSETQ. CDR3 length: 14 amino acids. The CDR3 loop is CASSSSGQNYEQYF. CDR3 in DNA: TGCGCCAGCAGCTCCTCGGGTCAGAACTACGAGCAGTACTTC.

The genes are TRBV7-2 and TRBJ1-5; D is undetermined. Germline V gene data show CDR1 as SGHTA and CDR2 as FQGNSA. This CDR3 is 15 amino acids long. The V end lost 2 bases, the J end lost 3 bases, and 11 bases lay between the germline ends. CDR3 DNA sequence: TGTGCCAGCAGCTTAACAGTCCTTCCCAATCAGCCCCAGCATTTT. It codes for CASSLTVLPNQPQHF.

V is TRBV5-1 and J is TRBJ2-3; possible D gene TRBD2, 6 bases. This CDR3 is 15 amino acids long. Germline CDR1 reads SGHRS; CDR2 reads YFSETQ. V was clipped by 1 base and J by 6 bases, with 15 bases between them. The CDR3 DNA is TGCGCCAGCAGCTTGAGGGCCGGGGCGGGGGATACGCAGTATTTT. Translated: CASSLRAGAGDTQYF.

The J gene is TRBJ1-4, the V gene TRBV19, with D perhaps matching TRBD1 (6 bases). The CDR3 is 12 amino acids. Germline V gene sequence: CDR1 LNHDA, CDR2 SQIVND (reference sequence). The CDR3: CAWDKTNEKLFF. CDR3 DNA: TGTGCTTGGGACAAAACTAATGAAAAACTGTTTTTT.

The V and J genes are TRBV4-3 and TRBJ1-2; 8 bases map to TRBD1. CDR3 length: 14 residues. CDR1 and CDR2 from the germline V gene are LGHNA and YSLEER. The junction had 4 bases not matched to a gene; V was cut back by 7 bases and J by 0 bases. This CDR3 reads CASTETGANYGYTF. Written as DNA, the CDR3 is TGCGCCAGCACCGAGACAGGGGCTAACTATGGCTACACCTTC.

The chain uses TRBV9 and TRBJ2-3; D gene ambiguous. CDR1 and CDR2 from the germline V gene are SGDLS and YYNGEE. V shed 0 bases and J shed 2 bases, with 7 bases lying between them. The length of the CDR3 is 14 residues. CDR3 amino acids: CASSVGDNTDTQYF. For the CDR3, the DNA is TGTGCCAGCAGCGTAGGAGATAACACAGATACGCAGTATTTT.

In the case of this clone: Relative to the germline gene, one junction end is altered; a read error may explain this. The chain uses TRBV7-9 and TRBJ2-7; 14 positions match TRBD2. Germline assignment: CDR1 SEHNR and CDR2 FQNEAQ (reference sequence). The CDR3 sequence is 16 residues long. The CDR3 loop reads CSSTVTSGGGTYEQYF. CDR3 DNA: TGTTCCAGCACAGTGACTAGCGGGGGGGGAACCTACGAGCAGTACTTC.

The genes are TRBV10-1 and TRBJ1-2; 10 bases align to TRBD1. Germline V gives CDR1 WNHNN, CDR2 SYGVQD (reference sequence). With 5 bases clipped from V and 6 bases from J, the junction kept 12 bases outside the gene matches. This CDR3 comprises 16 residues. The CDR3 loop reads CASSSCTTGTGDGYTF. The DNA of the CDR3 is TGCGCCAGCAGTTCTTGTACTACCGGGACAGGGGATGGCTACACCTTC.

J is TRBJ1-1 and V is TRBV5-5; TRBD1 matches 8 bases. Germline V CDR1 and CDR2: SGHKS, YYEKEE (reference sequence). The CDR3 contains 15 residues. The junction had 6 bases not matched to a gene; V was cut back by 5 bases and J by 0 bases. CDR3 nucleotide sequence: TGTGCCAGCAGTTTATCAGGGGGCCTGAACACTGAAGCTTTCTTT. It encodes CASSLSGGLNTEAFF.

This chain connects TRBV12-5 to TRBJ2-1, with D tentatively TRBD2 (5 bases). Deletions cut 5 bases from V and 2 bases from J, with 16 bases between. Germline V lookup: CDR1 LGHNT, CDR2 FRNRAP. The CDR3 covers 16 residues. CDR3 sequence: CASGPPLGEPYNEQFF. The CDR3, as DNA: TGTGCTAGTGGTCCCCCCCTCGGGGAGCCCTACAATGAGCAGTTCTTC.

This chain links TRBV13 with TRBJ1-4; possibly TRBD1 for D (5 bases). This CDR3 region has 18 residues. V dropped 0 bases and J dropped 8 bases, with 22 bases sitting between them. Germline assignment: CDR1 PRHDT and CDR2 FYEKMQ (reference sequence). This CDR3 is CASSLGGGVSGLKEKLFF. DNA of the CDR3: TGTGCCAGCAGCTTAGGCGGCGGGGTCTCAGGGTTAAAGGAAAAACTGTTTTTT.